The 10 T cell receptor beta chains reported below all come from one sample, sequenced in a study of blood T cells in healthy people across ages (dated by TCRdb to the mid-2010s). Receptor amplification or capture employed 5' RACE. Reads for this sample came from an Illumina HiSeq 2500. A second roughly 7 to 11 cycle PCR used a sample-barcoded 5' primer and a J-beta primer mix. The public reads were quality trimmed at Q25 with fastp and then assembled into clones with MiXCR by TCRdb, keeping productive beta chains. Each entry is one CDR3 protein sequence, shown with its most common DNA and genes. For this sample the table gives about 1 million distinct CDR3 sequences, of which 45% were detected only once. The ten most abundant clones make up approximately 20% of the sample. Input material: blood. These TCRs come from a woman aged 55 to 70 in good health.

The chain couples TRBV6-4 to TRBJ2-7; 9 bases map to TRBD2. Losses at the gene ends were 10 bases for V and 9 bases for J; bases not matched to a gene: 19. CDR1 MRHNA and CDR2 SNTAGT come from the germline V gene. This CDR3 has 15 residues. The DNA of the CDR3 is TGTGCCATCCTGCCAAGGCTAGCGGGATCCCTCGGGCAGTACTTC. Translated, it gives CAILPRLAGSLGQYF.

The rearrangement links TRBV6-6 to TRBJ1-1; D unresolved. The CDR3 is made up of 12 amino acids. With 8 bases removed from V and 2 bases from J, the gap between germline ends came to 9 bases. Germline CDR1 MNHNY, CDR2 SVGAGI (reference sequence). The DNA of the CDR3 is TGTGCCAGCTCGACGGGAAACACTGAAGCTTTCTTT. Translation: CASSTGNTEAFF.

This clonotype appeared a few times. The V call is TRBV27, the J call TRBJ2-3, with D maybe TRBD1 (6 bases). Germline lookup yields CDR1 MNHEY and CDR2 SMNVEV (reference sequence). V lost 0 bases to trimming and J lost 4 bases, with 8 bases between them. The CDR3 runs to 14 residues. The CDR3 region is CASSLSQGSDTQYF. In DNA form, the CDR3 reads TGTGCCAGCAGTTTATCCCAGGGGTCAGATACGCAGTATTTT.

This sequence joins TRBV20-1 and TRBJ2-5, with D possibly being TRBD2 (7 bases). The CDR3 covers 15 residues. The germline V gene encodes CDR1 DFQATT and CDR2 SNEGSKA (reference sequence). The V gene lost 0 bases and the J gene lost 11 bases, with 22 bases spanning the gap. CDR3 residues: CSARELASVGGEQYF. The CDR3 coding sequence is TGCAGTGCTAGAGAATTGGCTAGCGTAGGGGGGGAGCAGTACTTC.

Only a few counts were recorded for this clonotype. The chain recombines TRBV28 with TRBJ2-1; 10 bases fit TRBD1. Germline trimming cut 8 bases from V and 5 bases from J; bases unmatched to any gene: 12. The germline V gene encodes CDR1 MDHEN and CDR2 SYDVKM. The CDR3 is 16 residues long. This chain's CDR3 is CASLSFYGTGDNEQFF. In DNA form, the CDR3 reads TGTGCCAGCTTATCTTTTTACGGGACAGGGGACAATGAGCAGTTCTTC.

This sequence joins TRBV13 and TRBJ2-5; D is perhaps TRBD2 (5 bases). This CDR3 contains 12 residues. Germline CDR1 and CDR2: PRHDT and FYEKMQ (reference sequence). Trimming left V 4 bases short and J 11 bases short, with 14 bases between. Written as DNA, the CDR3 is TGTGCCAGCAGCTCACTAGGGTGGGAGCAGTACTTC. It translates to CASSSLGWEQYF.

This clonotype has more than one count but fewer than ten. The gene calls are TRBV6-2 or TRBV6-3 and TRBJ2-7; the D is unclear. CDR1 is MNHEY and CDR2 is SVGEGT in the germline V gene. V dropped 5 bases and J dropped 4 bases, with 12 bases sitting between them. The CDR3 runs to 13 residues. CDR3 sequence: CASSNQDGYEQYF. CDR3 nucleotides: TGTGCCAGCAGTAACCAAGACGGGTACGAGCAGTACTTC.

This chain links TRBV6-1 with TRBJ2-6; D gene unclear. The CDR3 length is 16 residues. Per the germline V gene, CDR1 is MNHNS and CDR2 is SASEGT. Trimming removed 10 bases from V and 0 bases from J, with 16 bases in between. The CDR3 DNA is TGTGCCAACAAGCAAACACAAGGCTCTGGGGCCAACGTCCTGACTTTC. This translates into CANKQTQGSGANVLTF.

As for this clonotype: Since no conserved phenylalanine or tryptophan closes the CDR3, a read error is the likely cause. The chain couples TRBV27 to TRBJ2-1; the match to TRBD2 covers 7 bases. The trim removed 5 bases at V and 11 bases at J, leaving 15 bases unmatched. Germline CDR1 MNHEY, CDR2 SMNVEV (reference sequence). The CDR3 spans 15 residues. The CDR3 DNA is TGTGCCAGCAGTCCCGATAACCGACCGGGAGGAAAGCAGTTCGTC. Protein: CASSPDNRPGGKQFV.

The chain has TRBV5-1 and TRBJ1-6; 7 nucleotides align to TRBD1. Germline values: CDR1 SGHRS, CDR2 YFSETQ. Losses at the gene ends were 0 bases for V and 3 bases for J; bases not matched to a gene: 3. CDR3 length: 16 amino acids. The CDR3 loop is CASSLGRTGYNSPLHF. In DNA form, the CDR3 reads TGCGCCAGCAGCTTGGGGCGGACAGGCTATAATTCACCCCTCCACTTT.